These 8 T cell receptor beta chains were sequenced from one sample in a study of cytomegalovirus exposure and HLA in healthy donors. The PCR contained 60 Vbeta and 13 Jbeta primers. The method was immunoSEQ multiplex PCR; TCRdb's version includes in-frame clones alone and lacks a portion of them. The data hold about 120,000 clones, with 80% to 90% observed a single time. Input material: PBMCs. Receptor source: a man aged 40-50 years in good health and CMV-seronegative.

About this clone itself: The junction departs from the called germline gene at one end, perhaps through a read error. The V call is TRBV30, the J call TRBJ2-6; D may be TRBD1 (5 bases). The germline gives CDR1 GTSNPN, CDR2 SVGIG (reference sequence). There are 13 residues in the CDR3. The CDR3 sequence is CAWQGSGANGLTF. The DNA of the CDR3 is TGTGCCTGGCAGGGTTCTGGGGCCAACGGCCTGACTTTC.

The CDR3 loop reads CAWRRHRGFGAQYF. The CDR3 region has the DNA TGTGCCTGGAGGAGACACAGGGGATTCGGTGCGCAGTACTTC. The V and J genes are TRBV30 and TRBJ2-7; 7 positions match TRBD1. The V segment lost 3 bases and the J segment 9 bases; nucleotides outside the gene matches: 14. The CDR3 spans 14 residues. Germline loops: CDR1 GTSNPN, CDR2 SVGIG (reference sequence).

The chain employs TRBV5-6 and TRBJ2-5; perhaps TRBD2 as D (6 bases). This CDR3 has 14 residues. Germline values: CDR1 SGHDT, CDR2 YYEEEE. Trimming removed 6 bases at V and 5 bases at J, with 17 bases between. The CDR3 spells CASTWEAGMETQYF. Here the CDR3 DNA reads TGTGCCAGCACTTGGGAGGCCGGGATGGAGACCCAGTACTTC.

This chain connects TRBV5-1 to TRBJ1-1; 7 nucleotides match TRBD1. The CDR3 length is 14 residues. CDR1 and CDR2 (germline): SGHRS, YFSETQ. Trimming at V came to 4 bases and at J to 0 bases, leaving 3 bases not matched to a gene. The DNA for the CDR3 is TGCGCCAGCAGCGCACAGGGGATGAACACTGAAGCTTTCTTT. This translates into CASSAQGMNTEAFF. The full variable domain, rest sourced from reference TRBV5-1 and TRBJ1-1, is KAGVTQTPRYLIKTRGQQVTLSCSPISGHRSVSWYQQTPGQGLQFLFEYFSETQRNKGNFPGRFSGRQFSNSRSEMNVSTLELGDSALYLCASSAQGMNTEAFFGQGTRLTVV.

This chain links TRBV6-5 with TRBJ2-7, with TRBD2 identical over 8 bases. The CDR3 contains 16 residues. Germline V lookup: CDR1 MNHEY, CDR2 SVGAGI. V shed 4 bases, J shed 0 bases, and the junction held 8 bases outside the gene matches. The CDR3 DNA reads as TGTGCCAGCAGTTCCCTGCAGCGGGGGAGCTCCTACGAGCAGTACTTC. This codes for CASSSLQRGSSYEQYF.

The chain is built from TRBV2 and TRBJ2-5; 12 nucleotides align to TRBD2. Germline assignment: CDR1 SNHLY and CDR2 FYNNEI. Trimming removed 4 bases from V and 7 bases from J; junction bases left unmatched: 7. The CDR3 has 15 residues. DNA for the CDR3: TGTGCCAGCAGTGCGACTAGCGGGAGTGCGGGGACCCAGTACTTC. This translates into CASSATSGSAGTQYF.

This clone was picked up a small number of times. The rearrangement links TRBV7-6 to TRBJ2-1; 9 bases are shared with TRBD2. After removal of 5 bases from V and 4 bases from J, the junction contained 6 bases not matched to a gene. This CDR3 has 15 amino acids. Germline CDR1 SGHVS, CDR2 FNYEAQ. CDR3 sequence: CASSLVSGRYNEQFF. CDR3 nucleotide sequence: TGTGCCAGCAGCCTTGTAAGCGGGAGGTACAATGAGCAGTTCTTC.

The chain combines TRBV5-1 with TRBJ1-2, with no clear D. From germline, CDR1 is SGHRS and CDR2 YFSETQ. Trimming took off 2 bases at V and 3 bases at J, with 11 bases between the two ends. The CDR3 is 14 residues long. CDR3 in DNA: TGCGCCAGCAGCTTTCAAAAGGGAGACTATGGCTACACCTTC. It encodes CASSFQKGDYGYTF.